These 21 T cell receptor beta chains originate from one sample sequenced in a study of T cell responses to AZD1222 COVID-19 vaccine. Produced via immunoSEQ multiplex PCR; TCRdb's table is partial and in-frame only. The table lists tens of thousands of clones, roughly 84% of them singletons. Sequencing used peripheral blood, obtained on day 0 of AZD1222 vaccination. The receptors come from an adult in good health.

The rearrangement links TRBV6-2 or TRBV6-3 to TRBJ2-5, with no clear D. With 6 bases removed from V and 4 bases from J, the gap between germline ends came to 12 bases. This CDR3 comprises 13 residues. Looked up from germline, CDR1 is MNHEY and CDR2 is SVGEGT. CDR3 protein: CASSPGPRETQYF. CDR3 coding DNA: TGTGCCAGCAGCCCCGGTCCGCGAGAGACCCAGTACTTC.

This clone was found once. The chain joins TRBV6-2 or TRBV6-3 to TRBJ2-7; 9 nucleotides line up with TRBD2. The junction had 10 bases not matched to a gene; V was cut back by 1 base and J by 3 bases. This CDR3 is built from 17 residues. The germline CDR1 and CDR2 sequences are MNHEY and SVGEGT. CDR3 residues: CASSYFTQRGAYYEQYF. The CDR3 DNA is TGTGCCAGCAGTTACTTCACCCAGCGGGGGGCCTACTACGAGCAGTACTTC.

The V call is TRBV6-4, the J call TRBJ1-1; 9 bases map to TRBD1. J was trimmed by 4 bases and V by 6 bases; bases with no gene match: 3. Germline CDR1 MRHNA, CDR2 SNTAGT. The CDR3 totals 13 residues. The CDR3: CASSLDRGTEAFF. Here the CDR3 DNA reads TGTGCCAGCAGCTTGGACAGGGGCACTGAAGCTTTCTTT.

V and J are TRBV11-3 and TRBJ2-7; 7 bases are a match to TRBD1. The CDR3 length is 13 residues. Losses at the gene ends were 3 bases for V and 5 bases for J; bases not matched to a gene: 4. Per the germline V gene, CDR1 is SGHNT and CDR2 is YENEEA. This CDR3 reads CASSFDREHEQYF. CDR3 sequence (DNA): TGTGCCAGCAGCTTTGACAGGGAACACGAGCAGTACTTC.

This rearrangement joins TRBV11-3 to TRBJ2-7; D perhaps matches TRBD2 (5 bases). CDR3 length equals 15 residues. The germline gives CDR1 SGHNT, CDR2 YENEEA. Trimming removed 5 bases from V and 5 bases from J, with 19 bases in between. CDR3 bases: TGTGCCAGCAGCCCTGGGAGCACGGGTGGCAACGAGCAGTACTTC. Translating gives CASSPGSTGGNEQYF.

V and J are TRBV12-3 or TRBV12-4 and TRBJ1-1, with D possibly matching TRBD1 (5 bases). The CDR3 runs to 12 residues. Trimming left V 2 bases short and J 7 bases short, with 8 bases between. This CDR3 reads CASSLPGREAFF. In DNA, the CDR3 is TGTGCCAGCAGTTTACCGGGACGTGAAGCTTTCTTT.

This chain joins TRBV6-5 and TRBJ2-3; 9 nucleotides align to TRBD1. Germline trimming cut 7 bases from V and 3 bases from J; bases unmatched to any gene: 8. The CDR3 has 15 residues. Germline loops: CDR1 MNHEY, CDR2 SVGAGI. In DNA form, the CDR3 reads TGTGCCAGCACCGGGACAGGGACAGCAACAGATACGCAGTATTTT. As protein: CASTGTGTATDTQYF.

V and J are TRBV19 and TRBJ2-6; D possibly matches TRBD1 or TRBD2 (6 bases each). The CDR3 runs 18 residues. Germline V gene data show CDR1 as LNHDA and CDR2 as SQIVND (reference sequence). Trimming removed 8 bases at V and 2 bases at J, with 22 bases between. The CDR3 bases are TGTGCCAGTTGTCGGGGGAAGGCAGGGGCGCCTGGGGCCAACGTCCTGACTTTC. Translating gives CASCRGKAGAPGANVLTF.

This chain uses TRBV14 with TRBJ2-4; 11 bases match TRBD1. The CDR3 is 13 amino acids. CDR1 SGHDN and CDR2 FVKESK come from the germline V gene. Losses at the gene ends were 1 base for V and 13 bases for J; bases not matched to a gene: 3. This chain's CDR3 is CASSQGGQGVQYF. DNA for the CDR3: TGTGCCAGCAGCCAAGGGGGACAGGGGGTGCAGTACTTC.

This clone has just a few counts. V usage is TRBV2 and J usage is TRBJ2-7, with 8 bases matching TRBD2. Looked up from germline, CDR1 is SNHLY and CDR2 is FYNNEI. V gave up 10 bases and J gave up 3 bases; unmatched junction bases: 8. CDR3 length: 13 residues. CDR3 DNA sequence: TGTGCCACCCGGGGGGGCCTAAGCTACGAGCAGTACTTC. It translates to CATRGGLSYEQYF.

CDR3 amino acids: CASSLLDTLWEETQYF. DNA of the CDR3: TGTGCCAGCAGCTTGCTGGACACCCTATGGGAAGAGACCCAGTACTTC. The chain recombines TRBV5-4 with TRBJ2-5; the D gene is possibly TRBD1 (5 bases). Between the trimmed V and J ends, which lost 1 base and 3 bases, there was a span of 16 bases. This CDR3 has 16 amino acids. Germline loops: CDR1 SGHNT, CDR2 YYREEE (reference sequence).

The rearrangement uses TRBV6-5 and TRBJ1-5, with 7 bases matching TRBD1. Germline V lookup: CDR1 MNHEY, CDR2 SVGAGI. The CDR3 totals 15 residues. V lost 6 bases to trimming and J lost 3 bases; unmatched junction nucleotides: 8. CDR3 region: CASSGGDSPNQPQHF. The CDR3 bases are TGTGCCAGCAGCGGGGGGGACAGCCCCAATCAGCCCCAGCATTTT.

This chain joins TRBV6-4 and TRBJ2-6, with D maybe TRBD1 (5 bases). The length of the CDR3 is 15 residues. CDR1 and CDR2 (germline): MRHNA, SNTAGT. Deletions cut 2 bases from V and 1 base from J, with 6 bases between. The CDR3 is CASSDRGSGANVLTF. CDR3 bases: TGTGCCAGCAGTGACAGGGGATCTGGGGCCAACGTCCTGACTTTC.

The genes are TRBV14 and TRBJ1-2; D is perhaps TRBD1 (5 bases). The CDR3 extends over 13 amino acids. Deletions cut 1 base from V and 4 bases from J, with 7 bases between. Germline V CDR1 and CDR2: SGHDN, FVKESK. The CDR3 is CASSQVGAYGYTF. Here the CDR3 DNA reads TGTGCCAGCAGCCAAGTCGGGGCCTATGGCTACACCTTC.

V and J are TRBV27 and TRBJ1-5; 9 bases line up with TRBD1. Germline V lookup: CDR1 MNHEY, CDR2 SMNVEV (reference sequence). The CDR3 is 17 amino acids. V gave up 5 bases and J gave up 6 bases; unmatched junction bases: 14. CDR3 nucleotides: TGTGCCAGCAGTACGTTTGGGACAGGGCGATTTGTTCAGCCCCAGCATTTT. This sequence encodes CASSTFGTGRFVQPQHF.

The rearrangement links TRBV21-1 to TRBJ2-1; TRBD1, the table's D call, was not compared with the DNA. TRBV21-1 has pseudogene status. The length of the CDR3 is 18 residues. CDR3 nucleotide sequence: TGTGCCAGCAGCAAAGTTGTAGGTGAGGCTGTAGGGGGCAGAGAGCAGTTCTTC. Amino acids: CASSKVVGEAVGGREQFF.

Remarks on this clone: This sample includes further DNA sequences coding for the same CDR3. The CDR3 region has the DNA TGTGCCAGCAGTTTACCTAGCGGGAGAGGTAACAATGAGCAGTTCTTC. Protein product: CASSLPSGRGNNEQFF. V gene TRBV28 combines with J gene TRBJ2-1; TRBD2 matches at 10 bases. The CDR3 covers 16 residues. Unmatched junction bases numbered 6, after V lost 2 bases and J lost 5 bases. Germline CDR1 reads MDHEN; CDR2 reads SYDVKM.

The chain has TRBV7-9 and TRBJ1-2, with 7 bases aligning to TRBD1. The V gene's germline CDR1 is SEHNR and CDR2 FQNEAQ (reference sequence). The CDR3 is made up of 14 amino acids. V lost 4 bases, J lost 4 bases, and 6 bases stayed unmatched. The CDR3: CASSSGGQLYGYTF. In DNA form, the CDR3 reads TGTGCCAGCAGCTCTGGGGGACAGCTCTATGGCTACACCTTC.

In DNA, the CDR3 is TGCGCCAGCAGCGACCGACTAGACACTGGAAAGCTGTTTTTT. This translates into CASSDRLDTGKLFF. V usage is TRBV5-1 and J usage is TRBJ2-2; tentatively, D is TRBD2 (6 bases). CDR3 size: 14 residues. V was shortened by 4 bases and J by 12 bases, with 19 bases between the two germline ends. Germline lookup yields CDR1 SGHRS and CDR2 YFSETQ.

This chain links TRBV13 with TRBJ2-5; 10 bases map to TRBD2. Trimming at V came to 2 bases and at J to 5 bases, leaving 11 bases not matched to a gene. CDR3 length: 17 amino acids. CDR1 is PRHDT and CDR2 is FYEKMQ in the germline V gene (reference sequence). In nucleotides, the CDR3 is TGTGCCAGCAGCTTACCCCCTGCTAGCGGGGGTGCGGAGACCCAGTACTTC. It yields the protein CASSLPPASGGAETQYF.

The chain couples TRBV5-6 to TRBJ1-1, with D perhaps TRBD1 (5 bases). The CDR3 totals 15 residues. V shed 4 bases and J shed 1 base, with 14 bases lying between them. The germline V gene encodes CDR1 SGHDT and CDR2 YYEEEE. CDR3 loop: CASSAEGTTNTEAFF. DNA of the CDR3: TGTGCCAGCAGCGCTGAAGGGACGACGAACACTGAAGCTTTCTTT.